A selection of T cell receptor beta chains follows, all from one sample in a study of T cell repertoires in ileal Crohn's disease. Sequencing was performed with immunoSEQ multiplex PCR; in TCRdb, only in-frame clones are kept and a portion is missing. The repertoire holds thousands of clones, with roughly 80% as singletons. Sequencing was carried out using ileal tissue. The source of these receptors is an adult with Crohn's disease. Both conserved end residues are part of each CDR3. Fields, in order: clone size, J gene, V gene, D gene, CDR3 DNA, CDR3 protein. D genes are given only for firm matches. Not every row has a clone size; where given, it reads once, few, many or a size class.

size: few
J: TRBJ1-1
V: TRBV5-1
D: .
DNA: TGCGCCAGCAGCTTGAGTGACATGAACACTGAAGCTTTCTTT
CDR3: CASSLSDMNTEAFF

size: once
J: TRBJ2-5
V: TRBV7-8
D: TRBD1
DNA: TGTGCCAGCAGCTTAAGCGACAGGGGTCCTGGGACCCAGTACTTC
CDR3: CASSLSDRGPGTQYF

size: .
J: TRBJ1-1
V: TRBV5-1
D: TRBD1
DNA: TGCGCCAGCAGCTTGGGGGGGACAGGGGGTAGGACTGAAGCTTTCTTT
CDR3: CASSLGGTGGRTEAFF

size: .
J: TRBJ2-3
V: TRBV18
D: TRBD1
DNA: TGTGCCAGCTCACCGGGACAGGGCCCTAGCACAGATACGCAGTATTTT
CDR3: CASSPGQGPSTDTQYF

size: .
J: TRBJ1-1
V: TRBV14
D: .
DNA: TGTGCCAGCAGCCGACAGTACATGAACACTGAAGCTTTCTTT
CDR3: CASSRQYMNTEAFF

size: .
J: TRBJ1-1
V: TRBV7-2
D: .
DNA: TGTGCCAACAGCCTAAAGCGGAGTACTGAAGCTTTCTTT
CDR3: CANSLKRSTEAFF

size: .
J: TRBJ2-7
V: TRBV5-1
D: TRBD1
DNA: TGCGCCAGCAGCGGATCGACAGGGGGACTCTACGAGCAGTACTTC
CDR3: CASSGSTGGLYEQYF

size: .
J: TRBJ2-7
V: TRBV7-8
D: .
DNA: TGTGCCAGCAGCTTCCCCAGAGGCACTACCGAGCAGTACTTC
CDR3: CASSFPRGTTEQYF

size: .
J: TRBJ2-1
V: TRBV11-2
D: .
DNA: TGTGCCAGCAGCCTAGTAGGCGGGGCTCCAAATGAGCAGTTCTTC
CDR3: CASSLVGGAPNEQFF

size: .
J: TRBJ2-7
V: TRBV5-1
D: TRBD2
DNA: TGCGCCAGCAGCCCCGTCGCCGGGACTAGCGGGAGAGAGTACTTC
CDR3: CASSPVAGTSGREYF

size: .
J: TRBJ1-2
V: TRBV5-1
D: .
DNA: TGCGCCAGCAGCCCTGGACAGTACTATGGCTACACCTTC
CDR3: CASSPGQYYGYTF

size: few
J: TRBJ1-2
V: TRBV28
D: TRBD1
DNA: TGTGCCAGCAGTCCCCGCGCGGGGACAGCCTATGGCTACACCTTC
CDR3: CASSPRAGTAYGYTF

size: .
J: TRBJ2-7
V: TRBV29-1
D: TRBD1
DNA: TGCAGCGTCCTAACCGGGACAGGGGACTACGAGCAGTACTTC
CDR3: CSVLTGTGDYEQYF

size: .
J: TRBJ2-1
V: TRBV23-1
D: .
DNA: TGCGCCAGCAGTCAATCATCACTAAGGAGCGACTCCTACAATGAGCAGTTCTTC
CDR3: CASSQSSLRSDSYNEQFF

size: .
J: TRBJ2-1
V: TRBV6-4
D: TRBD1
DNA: TGTGCCAGCAGTCCCGGGACAGGCTCCTACAATGAGCAGTTCTTC
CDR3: CASSPGTGSYNEQFF

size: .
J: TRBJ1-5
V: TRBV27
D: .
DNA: TGTGCCAGCAGTTTAAAGACAGGAATAAATCAGCCCCAGCATTTT
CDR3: CASSLKTGINQPQHF

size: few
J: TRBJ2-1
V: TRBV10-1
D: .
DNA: TGCGCCAGCAGTGTGGGGGGACAGAAGTACAATGAGCAGTTCTTC
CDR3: CASSVGGQKYNEQFF

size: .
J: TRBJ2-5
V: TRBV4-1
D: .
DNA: TGCGCCAGCAGCCTACTACCGGGACTCGGGTACCAAGAGACCCAGTACTTC
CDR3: CASSLLPGLGYQETQYF

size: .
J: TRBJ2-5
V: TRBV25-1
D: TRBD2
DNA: TGTGCCAGCGGCCGCAGTAGCGGGTCAACGACCCAGTACTTC
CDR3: CASGRSSGSTTQYF

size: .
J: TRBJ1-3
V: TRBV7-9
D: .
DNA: TGTGCCAGCAGCTTAGGTCAACCCTCTAATGGAAACACCATATATTTT
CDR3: CASSLGQPSNGNTIYF

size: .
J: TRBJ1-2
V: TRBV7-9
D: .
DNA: TGTGCCAGCAGCTTAGAGCGCTATGGCTACACCTTC
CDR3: CASSLERYGYTF

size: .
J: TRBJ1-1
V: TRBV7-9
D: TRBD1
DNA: TGTGCCAGCAGCTTAGCAGGGGGCAGGACTGAAGCTTTCTTT
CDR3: CASSLAGGRTEAFF

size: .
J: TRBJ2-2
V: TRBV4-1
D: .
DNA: TGCGCCAGCAGCCAAGGTCGCGGGCTTAACACCGGGGAGCTGTTTTTT
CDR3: CASSQGRGLNTGELFF

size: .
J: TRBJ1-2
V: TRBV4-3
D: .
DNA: TGCGCCAGCAGCCGGGAGCGGAGGGCGACCTATGGCTACACCTTC
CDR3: CASSRERRATYGYTF

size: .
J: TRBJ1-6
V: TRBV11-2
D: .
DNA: TGTGCCAGCAGCCTTGGGGCCAATGAATCACCCCTCCACTTT
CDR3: CASSLGANESPLHF

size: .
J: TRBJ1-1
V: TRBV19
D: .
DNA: TGTGCCAGTACCGACCCTGGGAGATACACTGAAGCTTTCTTT
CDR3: CASTDPGRYTEAFF

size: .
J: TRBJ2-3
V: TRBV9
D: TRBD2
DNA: TGTGCCAGCAGCCCTTTCTCCGGGGGACTAGCTGGAGATACGCAGTATTTT
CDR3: CASSPFSGGLAGDTQYF

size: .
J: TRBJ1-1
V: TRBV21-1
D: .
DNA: TGTGCCAGCAGCACATGGTCTCTCAGGGTGAAAAGGAGTTCCAGTCCATGGAACACTGAAGCTTTCTTT
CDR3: CASSTWSLRVKRSSSPWNTEAFF

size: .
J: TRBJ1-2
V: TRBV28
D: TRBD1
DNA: TGTGCCAGCAGCCCGCTCGTTCAGGGGGCGAGTGGCTACACCTTC
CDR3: CASSPLVQGASGYTF